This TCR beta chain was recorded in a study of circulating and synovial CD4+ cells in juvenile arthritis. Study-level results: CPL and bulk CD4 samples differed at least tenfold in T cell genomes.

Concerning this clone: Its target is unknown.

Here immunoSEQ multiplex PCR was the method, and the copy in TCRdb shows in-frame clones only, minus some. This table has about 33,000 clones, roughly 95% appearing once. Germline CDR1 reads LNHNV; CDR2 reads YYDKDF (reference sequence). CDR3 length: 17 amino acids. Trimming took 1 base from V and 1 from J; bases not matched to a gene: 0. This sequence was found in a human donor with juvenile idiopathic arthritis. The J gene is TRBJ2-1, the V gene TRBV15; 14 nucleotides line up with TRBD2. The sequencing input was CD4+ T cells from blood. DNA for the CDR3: TGTGCCACCAGCAGAGGGACTAGCGGGGGGTCCTACAATGAGCAGTTCTTC. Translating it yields CATSRGTSGGSYNEQFF. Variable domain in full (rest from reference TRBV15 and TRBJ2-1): DAMVIQNPRYQVTQFGKPVTLSCSQTLNHNVMYWYQQKSSQAPKLLFHYYDKDFNNEADTPDNFQSRRPNTSFCFLDIRSPGLGDTAMYLCATSRGTSGGSYNEQFFGPGTRLTVL.